These 27 T cell receptor beta chains share one sample of origin, sequenced in a study of blood T cell repertoires in COVID-19 (dated by TCRdb to 2019 to 2021). Library method: the immunoSEQ multiplex PCR assay. TCRdb stores this immuneACCESS table with in-frame sequences only. Part of the clones is absent; in the studies checked, under half of the shortfall reflects unresolved V genes, and no reason is known for the rest. The sample contains under 400,000 clones, over 75% of them found a single time. The ten largest account for about 1.9% of the sample. The sequencing input was PBMCs or T cells enriched from blood (not recorded which). The receptors shown here come from a man aged 40-49 years in a cohort exposed to, infected with or recovered from COVID-19 (not recorded which).

The table lists this clone with a few counts. The V call is TRBV12-3 or TRBV12-4, the J call TRBJ1-1, with a weak D call TRBD1 (6 bases). Trimming removed 6 bases from V and 1 base from J, with 9 bases in between. The CDR3 runs to 13 residues. The CDR3 region has the DNA TGTGCCAGCAGACAGGGCCCGAACACTGAAGCTTTCTTT. Its protein is CASRQGPNTEAFF.

The J gene is TRBJ2-6, the V gene TRBV9; D is unclear. CDR1 is SGDLS and CDR2 is YYNGEE in the germline V gene. The germline V and J ends were trimmed by 4 bases and 1 base, with 9 bases remaining between them. The CDR3 has 15 residues. The chain's CDR3 is CASSMIGSGANVLTF. The CDR3 nucleotides are TGTGCCAGCAGCATGATCGGGTCTGGGGCCAACGTCCTGACTTTC.

V gene TRBV11-2 combines with J gene TRBJ2-2; weak D call: TRBD2 (6 bases). Trimming removed 1 base at V and 4 bases at J, with 10 bases between. The germline V gene encodes CDR1 SGHAT and CDR2 FQNNGV. The length of the CDR3 is 15 residues. The CDR3 DNA reads TGTGCCAGCAGCTTAGCGGCGGGACGCACCGGGGAGCTGTTTTTT. Translation: CASSLAAGRTGELFF.

This sequence joins TRBV19 and TRBJ1-2; D might be TRBD1 (6 bases). This CDR3 is 13 amino acids long. V was cut by 3 bases and J by 8 bases, with 13 bases left in between. Germline CDR1 LNHDA, CDR2 SQIVND (reference sequence). The CDR3 protein is CASSITGMGGYTF. DNA of the CDR3: TGTGCCAGTAGTATCACAGGGATGGGCGGCTACACCTTC.

The chain carries TRBV3-1 (or the pseudogene TRBV3-2) and TRBJ2-1; no firm D call. Trimming shortened V by 4 bases and J by 6 bases, and 13 bases separated the two germline ends. The CDR3 is 14 amino acids. Germline V CDR1 and CDR2: LGHDT, YNNKEL (reference sequence). The CDR3 DNA follows: TGTGCCAGCAGCCCGGCCCGACAAACCAATGAGCAGTTCTTC. It yields the protein CASSPARQTNEQFF.

The rearrangement joins TRBV7-3 to TRBJ2-1; TRBD2 might be the D (5 bases). V lost 1 base to trimming and J lost 1 base, with 14 bases between them. The V gene's germline CDR1 is SGHTA and CDR2 FQGTGA. This CDR3 is built from 17 residues. In nucleotides, the CDR3 is TGTGCCAGCAGCTTAAGTTCAGCGGTAGAGTCCTACAATGAGCAGTTCTTC. As protein: CASSLSSAVESYNEQFF.

The V gene is TRBV18, the J gene TRBJ1-5; 8 positions agree with TRBD1. Per the germline V gene, CDR1 is KGHSH and CDR2 is LQKENI. The CDR3 has 16 amino acids. V was clipped by 3 bases and J by 7 bases; unmatched bases: 11. The chain's CDR3 is CASSPGQGRGEQPQHF. DNA of the CDR3: TGTGCCAGCTCACCCGGACAGGGAAGGGGTGAACAGCCCCAGCATTTT.

This clone was seen only once. Other nucleotide sequences from this sample produce the same CDR3. The rearrangement uses TRBV15 and TRBJ2-7; no firm D call. Trimming pared 0 bases from V and 3 bases from J, leaving 6 bases between. The CDR3 length is 13 residues. Per the germline V gene, CDR1 is LNHNV and CDR2 is YYDKDF (reference sequence). CDR3 sequence reads: CATSRDSGYEQYF. Written as DNA, the CDR3 is TGTGCCACCAGCAGAGATTCGGGCTACGAGCAGTACTTC.

On this clone: The conserved phenylalanine or tryptophan normally closing the CDR3 is absent here, so this likely arose from a read error. Because the CDR3's place on the DNA is in doubt, the DNA is left out and the CDR3 is given as listed by TCRdb. The chain has TRBV18 and TRBJ2-7; the table assigns TRBD2, which was not confirmed against the DNA. The CDR3 length equals 12 residues, ends included. CDR1 is KGHSH, CDR2 LQKENI, per germline. The CDR3 here is CASSQGGGTEVG.

The chain has TRBV5-1 and TRBJ2-5; D might be TRBD2 (6 bases). The CDR3 consists of 15 residues. Germline V gene sequence: CDR1 SGHRS, CDR2 YFSETQ. The V gene lost 4 bases and the J gene lost 5 bases, with 18 bases spanning the gap. The CDR3 spells CASSLAPTGGETQYF. CDR3 DNA: TGCGCCAGCAGCCTGGCGCCTACTGGAGGGGAGACCCAGTACTTC. The variable domain in full, with the rest retrieved from reference TRBV5-1 and TRBJ2-5, is KAGVTQTPRYLIKTRGQQVTLSCSPISGHRSVSWYQQTPGQGLQFLFEYFSETQRNKGNFPGRFSGRQFSNSRSEMNVSTLELGDSALYLCASSLAPTGGETQYFGPGTRLLVL.

A note on this clone: The sample has other DNA sequences that encode this CDR3 too. This chain joins TRBV18 and TRBJ2-7; 14 nucleotides align to TRBD2. V dropped 0 bases and J dropped 6; count of bases not matched to a gene: 4. Germline values: CDR1 KGHSH, CDR2 LQKENI. The CDR3 totals 16 residues. CDR3 sequence (DNA): TGTGCCAGCTCACCACCGGGACTAGCGGGAGTGGGCGAGCAGTACTTC. It codes for CASSPPGLAGVGEQYF.

The rearrangement joins TRBV15 to TRBJ2-1, with D perhaps matching TRBD1 (6 bases). Per germline, CDR1 LNHNV and CDR2 YYDKDF (reference sequence). Trimming shortened V by 3 bases and J by 9 bases, and 18 bases separated the two germline ends. The CDR3 extends over 15 amino acids. CDR3 sequence (DNA): TGTGCCACCAGCAGCAGAAACGACAGGAGTGGTGAGCAGTTCTTC. This codes for CATSSRNDRSGEQFF.

The chain recombines TRBV2 with TRBJ1-1; no clear D gene. This CDR3 has 13 residues. The germline V gene encodes CDR1 SNHLY and CDR2 FYNNEI. The V end lost 4 bases, the J end lost 1 base, and 7 bases lay between the germline ends. The CDR3 DNA follows: TGTGCCAGCAGTGGGCCTCAGAACACTGAAGCTTTCTTT. This gives the protein CASSGPQNTEAFF.

V gene TRBV15 combines with J gene TRBJ2-1, with D possibly TRBD2 on 5 matching bases. Per germline, CDR1 LNHNV and CDR2 YYDKDF (reference sequence). The CDR3 length is 16 residues. V lost 1 base, J lost 2 bases, and 12 bases lay in between. CDR3 in amino acids: CATSRGGYGTYNEQFF. CDR3 DNA sequence: TGTGCCACCAGCAGAGGAGGGTACGGAACCTACAATGAGCAGTTCTTC.

The rearrangement uses TRBV7-2 and TRBJ1-1; maybe TRBD1 (5 bases). Trimming pared 5 bases from V and 5 bases from J, leaving 18 bases between. Germline assignment: CDR1 SGHTA and CDR2 FQGNSA. The CDR3 is made up of 15 amino acids. Written as DNA, the CDR3 is TGTGCCAGCAGCCCGCGGGGCAGGGTAAGAACTGAAGCTTTCTTT. Translated: CASSPRGRVRTEAFF.

The chain is built from TRBV4-1 and TRBJ1-4; 8 bases are shared with TRBD1. Germline-derived CDR1 and CDR2 are MGHRA and YSYEKL. J lost 2 bases, V lost 1 base, and 12 bases had no gene match. The CDR3 is 19 residues long. The CDR3 protein is CASSQGGQGAIVTNEKLFF. DNA of the CDR3: TGCGCCAGCAGCCAAGGGGGTCAGGGGGCAATAGTTACTAATGAAAAACTGTTTTTT.

CDR3 coding DNA: TGCGCCAGCAGCTTGAGTTCGGACAGTTACTACGAGCAGTACTTC. Its protein product is CASSLSSDSYYEQYF. The V call is TRBV5-1, the J call TRBJ2-7; D is perhaps TRBD1 (6 bases). The CDR3 extends over 15 amino acids. Germline lookup yields CDR1 SGHRS and CDR2 YFSETQ. Trimming took 1 base from V and 3 from J, leaving 14 bases between them.

The chain combines TRBV7-6 with TRBJ2-7; D remains unclear. CDR3 length equals 15 residues. The germline V gene has CDR1 SGHVS and CDR2 FNYEAQ. V was trimmed by 5 bases and J by 2 bases, leaving 16 bases between them. Written as DNA, the CDR3 is TGTGCCAGCAGCCTTCAAACTCTAGATCCCTACGAGCAGTACTTC. This codes for CASSLQTLDPYEQYF.

This clone was detected a few times. CDR3: CASSLRGPNTGELFF. The DNA for the CDR3 is TGTGCCAGCAGCTTAAGGGGGCCAAACACCGGGGAGCTGTTTTTT. The rearrangement links TRBV7-7 to TRBJ2-2; 7 bases map to TRBD1. The germline gives CDR1 SSHAT, CDR2 FNYEAQ (reference sequence). With 2 bases clipped from V and 2 bases from J, the junction kept 2 bases outside the gene matches. The CDR3 consists of 15 residues.

This sequence joins TRBV4-1 and TRBJ1-1; TRBD1 agrees at 7 bases. V shed 3 bases, J shed 0 bases, and the junction held 1 base outside the gene matches. From germline, CDR1 is MGHRA and CDR2 YSYEKL. The CDR3 runs 14 residues. The CDR3 region is CASSQGQMNTEAFF. CDR3 DNA: TGCGCCAGCAGCCAGGGACAGATGAACACTGAAGCTTTCTTT.

The chain joins TRBV5-1 to TRBJ1-4, with 9 bases matching TRBD1. The CDR3 runs to 14 residues. The germline V gene has CDR1 SGHRS and CDR2 YFSETQ. The ends lost 3 bases at V and 6 bases at J; junction bases unmatched: 3. CDR3 protein: CASSSTGGYEKLFF. The CDR3 DNA sequence: TGCGCCAGCAGCTCGACAGGGGGTTATGAAAAACTGTTTTTT.

This clone was seen just once. The chain carries TRBV10-3 and TRBJ1-2; 8 bases are shared with TRBD1. The CDR3 covers 14 residues. CDR1 ENHRY and CDR2 SYGVKD come from the germline V gene. Unmatched junction bases numbered 8, after V lost 7 bases and J lost 4 bases. The CDR3 nucleotides read TGTGCCATCACCCCCGGACAGGGCGGCTATGGCTACACCTTC. It is translated as CAITPGQGGYGYTF.

This sequence joins TRBV18 and TRBJ2-3; D is possibly TRBD2 (5 bases). Germline V gene lookup returns CDR1 KGHSH and CDR2 LQKENI. V lost 1 base and J 2 bases, leaving 16 bases between the germline ends. The length of the CDR3 is 17 residues. As DNA, the CDR3 is TGTGCCAGCTCACCACTTTTATCGGGAATAACCACAGATACGCAGTATTTT. It translates to CASSPLLSGITTDTQYF.

The gene calls are TRBV5-1 and TRBJ2-1; D call uncertain. Germline V gives CDR1 SGHRS, CDR2 YFSETQ. V was pared by 4 bases and J by 6 bases, with 8 bases between. This CDR3 region has 12 residues. CDR3 sequence reads: CASSVDGNEQFF. CDR3 DNA sequence: TGCGCCAGCAGCGTGGACGGCAATGAGCAGTTCTTC.

This chain links TRBV5-8 with TRBJ1-1, with D possibly matching TRBD1 (5 bases). The germline gives CDR1 SGHTS, CDR2 YDEGEE. The CDR3 loop spans 15 amino acids. V shed 0 bases and J shed 6 bases, with 15 bases lying between them. In DNA form, the CDR3 reads TGTGCCAGCAGCTTGGTCGGCAGGGTAGGGTCTGAAGCTTTCTTT. Its translation is CASSLVGRVGSEAFF.

The table lists this clone with a count of one. V and J are TRBV9 and TRBJ2-3; 8 bases agree with TRBD1. V trimming: 5 bases; J trimming: 0 bases; junction bases outside the gene matches: 5. The V gene's germline CDR1 is SGDLS and CDR2 YYNGEE. The CDR3 runs 15 residues. The CDR3 nucleotides read TGTGCCAGCAGTGCCAGGGGGCTTAGCACAGATACGCAGTATTTT. The encoded protein is CASSARGLSTDTQYF. The whole variable domain, filled in from reference TRBV9 and TRBJ2-3, reads DSGVTQTPKHLITATGQRVTLRCSPRSGDLSVYWYQQSLDQGLQFLIQYYNGEERAKGNILERFSAQQFPDLHSELNLSSLELGDSALYFCASSARGLSTDTQYFGPGTRLTVL.

This clone came up once. The gene calls are TRBV19 and TRBJ1-2; TRBD1 aligns across 8 bases. Germline V gene data show CDR1 as LNHDA and CDR2 as SQIVND (reference sequence). The CDR3 is 13 residues long. V was pared by 7 bases and J by 4 bases, with 5 bases of the junction left unmatched. CDR3 sequence reads: CASNDRGTYGYTF. The CDR3, as DNA: TGTGCCAGTAACGACAGGGGCACCTATGGCTACACCTTC.